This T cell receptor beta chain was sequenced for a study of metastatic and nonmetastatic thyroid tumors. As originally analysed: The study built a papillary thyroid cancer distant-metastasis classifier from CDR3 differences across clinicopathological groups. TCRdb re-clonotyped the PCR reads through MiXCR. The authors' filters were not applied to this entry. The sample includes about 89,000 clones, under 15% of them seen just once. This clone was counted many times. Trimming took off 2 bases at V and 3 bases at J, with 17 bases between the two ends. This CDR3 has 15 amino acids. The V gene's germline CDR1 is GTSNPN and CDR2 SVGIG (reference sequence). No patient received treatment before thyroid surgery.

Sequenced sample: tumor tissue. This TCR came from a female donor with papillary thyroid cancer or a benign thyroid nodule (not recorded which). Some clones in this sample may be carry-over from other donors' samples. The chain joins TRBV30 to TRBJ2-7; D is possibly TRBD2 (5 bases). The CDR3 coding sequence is TGTGCCTGGAGTCTCCTCGGACTGGCCCTCTACGAGCAGTACTTC. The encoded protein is CAWSLLGLALYEQYF.